The 21 T cell receptor beta chains presented below share a single source sample, sequenced in a study of naive CD8 T cells in extremely preterm neonates. Some clones are missing from TCRdb's copy, which holds only in-frame ones; the method was immunoSEQ multiplex PCR. The sample has around 5,000 clones; about 96% are singletons. Sequencing input: naive CD8+ T cells from blood. The receptors stem from a human donor in good health.

The J gene is TRBJ1-4, the V gene TRBV28, with 10 bases that match TRBD1. Germline assignment: CDR1 MDHEN and CDR2 SYDVKM. CDR3 size: 18 residues. Losses at the gene ends were 5 bases for V and 5 bases for J; bases not matched to a gene: 14. The chain's CDR3 is CASSPTGWTGGINEKLFF. Written as DNA, the CDR3 is TGTGCCAGCAGTCCTACGGGCTGGACAGGGGGTATAAATGAAAAACTGTTTTTT.

The rearrangement uses TRBV5-8 and TRBJ2-1; no clear D gene. Germline V gene sequence: CDR1 SGHTS, CDR2 YDEGEE. V shed 0 bases and J shed 8 bases, with 3 bases lying between them. The CDR3 extends over 11 amino acids. The CDR3 sequence: CASSLVDEQFF. In DNA, the CDR3 is TGTGCCAGCAGCTTGGTCGATGAGCAGTTCTTC.

The chain combines TRBV19 with TRBJ1-1; 10 bases line up with TRBD1. Germline assignment: CDR1 LNHDA and CDR2 SQIVND (reference sequence). Trimming cost V 4 bases and J 10 bases; bases outside gene matches: 6. CDR3 size: 13 residues. Written as DNA, the CDR3 is TGTGCCAGTAGTAAAGACAGGGGGCGGGTAGCTTTCTTT. This sequence encodes CASSKDRGRVAFF.

V usage is TRBV7-2 and J usage is TRBJ1-1; possibly TRBD1 for D (6 bases). Trimming cost V 5 bases and J 3 bases, with 10 bases left between them. This CDR3 has 13 residues. Germline V gene data show CDR1 as SGHTA and CDR2 as FQGNSA. The CDR3 nucleotides read TGTGCCAGCAGCAAGAACAGGGACACTGAAGCTTTCTTT. This gives the protein CASSKNRDTEAFF. Together with reference TRBV7-2 and TRBJ1-1, the CDR3 gives the full variable domain: GAGVSQSPSNKVTEKGKDVELRCDPISGHTALYWYRQSLGQGLEFLIYFQGNSAPDKSGLPSDRFSAERTGGSVSTLTIQRTQQEDSAVYLCASSKNRDTEAFFGQGTRLTVV.

This clone was recorded once. The V gene is TRBV6-5, the J gene TRBJ2-1; D gene uncertain. CDR1 and CDR2 (germline): MNHEY, SVGAGI. V was cut by 2 bases and J by 4 bases, with 9 bases left in between. The CDR3 extends over 14 amino acids. The chain's CDR3 is CASSYRSRYNEQFF. The CDR3, as DNA: TGTGCCAGCAGTTACCGGTCACGATACAATGAGCAGTTCTTC.

The gene calls are TRBV30 and TRBJ2-1, with TRBD2 matching over 9 bases. Trimming took 3 bases from V and 3 from J; bases not matched to a gene: 3. This CDR3 spans 14 amino acids. Germline V gene sequence: CDR1 GTSNPN, CDR2 SVGIG (reference sequence). CDR3 DNA: TGTGCCTGGAGGGCTAGCGGGGTCTACAATGAGCAGTTCTTC. Translated: CAWRASGVYNEQFF.

The CDR3 DNA follows: TGTGCCAGCAGTGACGCGGGACAGGGTTATTCCAATGAGCAGTTCTTC. This translates into CASSDAGQGYSNEQFF. The chain employs TRBV25-1 and TRBJ2-1; 9 positions agree with TRBD1. Losses at the gene ends were 3 bases for V and 6 bases for J; bases not matched to a gene: 9. CDR1 is MGHDK, CDR2 SYGVNS, per germline. The CDR3 consists of 16 residues.

V usage is TRBV9 and J usage is TRBJ2-1; 12 bases align to TRBD2. The CDR3 length is 14 residues. Germline V gives CDR1 SGDLS, CDR2 YYNGEE. Unmatched junction bases numbered 5, after V lost 0 bases and J lost 13 bases. The CDR3 DNA reads TGTGCCAGCAGCGTAGACCTAGCGGGGGGGCCTCAGTTCTTC. Protein: CASSVDLAGGPQFF.

This clone showed up just once. The gene calls are TRBV6-5 and TRBJ2-7; 7 bases are shared with TRBD1. The CDR3 has 14 residues. CDR1 and CDR2 from the germline V gene are MNHEY and SVGAGI. Unmatched junction bases numbered 5, after V lost 6 bases and J lost 0 bases. The CDR3 bases are TGTGCCAGCAGGTGGGACAGAAGCTCCTACGAGCAGTACTTC. Translating it yields CASRWDRSSYEQYF.

The chain recombines TRBV11-3 with TRBJ1-2; 7 nucleotides match TRBD1. The CDR3 contains 17 residues. The ends lost 5 bases at V and 3 bases at J; junction bases unmatched: 15. Germline V gene sequence: CDR1 SGHNT, CDR2 YENEEA. The CDR3 DNA follows: TGTGCCAGCAGCCCCGGGACAGACCAACTTATACACTATGGCTACACCTTC. Translating gives CASSPGTDQLIHYGYTF. Full variable domain (remainder filled in from reference TRBV11-3 and TRBJ1-2): EAGVVQSPRYKIIEKKQPVAFWCNPISGHNTLYWYLQNLGQGPELLIRYENEEAVDDSQLPKDRFSAERLKGVDSTLKIQPAELGDSAVYLCASSPGTDQLIHYGYTFGSGTRLTVV.

Here the CDR3 reads CSARGPGNTF. DNA of the CDR3: TGCAGTGCTAGGGGTCCGGGTAACACCTTC. This chain connects TRBV20-1 to TRBJ1-2; D remains ambiguous. The CDR3 loop spans 10 amino acids. CDR1 DFQATT and CDR2 SNEGSKA come from the germline V gene (reference sequence). Trimming cost V 3 bases and J 12 bases, with 11 bases left between them.

The gene calls are TRBV28 and TRBJ1-2, with 7 bases fitting TRBD1. Trimming took 5 bases from V and 2 from J; bases not matched to a gene: 5. CDR1 and CDR2 from the germline V gene are MDHEN and SYDVKM. This CDR3 comprises 14 residues. The CDR3 DNA reads as TGTGCCAGCAGTATCCAGGGGGGCAACTATGGCTACACCTTC. Its protein product is CASSIQGGNYGYTF.

This chain connects TRBV5-1 to TRBJ1-1, with D maybe TRBD1 (6 bases). The germline CDR1 and CDR2 sequences are SGHRS and YFSETQ. The CDR3 loop spans 18 amino acids. Trimming pared 0 bases from V and 7 bases from J, leaving 25 bases between. CDR3 bases: TGCGCCAGCAGCTTGGGGGCAGGGGCAAGTCGGCCCCAACATGAAGCTTTCTTT. Translating it yields CASSLGAGASRPQHEAFF.

V and J are TRBV30 and TRBJ2-1; no clear D. Trimming removed 8 bases from V and 9 bases from J, with 11 bases in between. This CDR3 comprises 10 residues. The V gene's germline CDR1 is GTSNPN and CDR2 SVGIG (reference sequence). The CDR3 bases are TGTGCCGGCCTCAGAGGTGAGCAGTTCTTC. Amino acid sequence: CAGLRGEQFF.

The chain couples TRBV27 to TRBJ1-4; D may be TRBD1 (5 bases). Germline CDR1 is MNHEY and CDR2 is SMNVEV (reference sequence). The CDR3 runs 14 residues. V lost 5 bases, J lost 0 bases, and 7 bases lay in between. The CDR3 DNA reads TGTGCCAGCAGTACAGGCCCAACTAATGAAAAACTGTTTTTT. It encodes CASSTGPTNEKLFF.

V and J are TRBV19 and TRBJ1-5; TRBD1 might be the D (6 bases). Trimming took off 4 bases at V and 5 bases at J, with 15 bases between the two ends. Germline CDR1 LNHDA, CDR2 SQIVND (reference sequence). This CDR3 has 15 amino acids. DNA of the CDR3: TGTGCCAGTAGTACGGGACACGTCGGGGATCAGCCCCAGCATTTT. Amino acids: CASSTGHVGDQPQHF.

This chain joins TRBV7-2 and TRBJ1-1; no definite D call. The CDR3 has 15 amino acids. Germline CDR1 SGHTA, CDR2 FQGNSA. V gave up 5 bases and J gave up 1 base, with 14 bases separating them. This CDR3 is CASSRHAGRNTEAFF. As DNA, the CDR3 is TGTGCCAGCAGCCGCCACGCGGGGAGGAACACTGAAGCTTTCTTT.

The chain has TRBV30 and TRBJ2-6, with D uncertain. V lost 4 bases to trimming and J lost 0 bases, with 13 bases between them. Germline lookup yields CDR1 GTSNPN and CDR2 SVGIG (reference sequence). The CDR3 is 16 amino acids. CDR3 sequence (DNA): TGTGCCTGGAACCGGGTTCTGAGCTCTGGGGCCAACGTCCTGACTTTC. Translation gives CAWNRVLSSGANVLTF.

The V gene is TRBV28, the J gene TRBJ2-7, with 9 positions matching TRBD1. CDR1 is MDHEN and CDR2 is SYDVKM in the germline V gene. The length of the CDR3 is 14 residues. The V segment lost 5 bases and the J segment 9 bases; nucleotides outside the gene matches: 11. The CDR3 region is CASSRDRVQPSQYF. CDR3 DNA sequence: TGTGCCAGCAGTCGGGACAGGGTTCAACCCTCGCAGTACTTC.

V and J are TRBV29-1 and TRBJ1-2; maybe TRBD1 (5 bases). The CDR3 loop spans 13 amino acids. CDR1 is SQVTM, CDR2 ANQGSEA, per germline. Trimming removed 5 bases at V and 6 bases at J, with 16 bases between. CDR3 loop: CSVPTPQGDGYTF. The CDR3 DNA reads as TGCAGCGTTCCGACTCCTCAGGGTGATGGCTACACCTTC. The full variable domain, its missing parts supplied by reference TRBV29-1 and TRBJ1-2, is SAVISQKPSRDICQRGTSLTIQCQVDSQVTMMFWYRQQPGQSLTLIATANQGSEATYESGFVIDKFPISRPNLTFSTLTVSNMSPEDSSIYLCSVPTPQGDGYTFGSGTRLTVV.

J is TRBJ1-2 and V is TRBV2; D remains ambiguous. The CDR3 contains 13 residues. V shed 6 bases and J shed 4 bases, with 12 bases lying between them. Germline V gene sequence: CDR1 SNHLY, CDR2 FYNNEI. The CDR3 is CASRAASPYGYTF. The CDR3 DNA sequence: TGTGCCAGCAGAGCGGCGTCCCCCTATGGCTACACCTTC.